These T cell receptor beta chains were read from a single sample in a study of T cell clones after liver transplantation. Sequencing was performed with immunoSEQ multiplex PCR; in TCRdb, only in-frame clones are kept and a portion is missing. The sample contains over 8,500 clones, approximately 74% of which appear only once. Source: CD4+ T cells from blood, taken less than 33 months after liver transplant. The receptors were sampled from a human patient who received a liver transplant. Certain T cells may be donor cells from the graft. Each CDR3 is given with its conserved first and last residue. The D gene is left open where the match is weak. Clone size is stated in some rows and not others, as once, few, many or a class when expanded.

CATSTGQGSDQPQHF	TGTGCCACCAGCACCGGACAGGGGTCGGATCAGCCCCAGCATTTT	.	TRBV15	TRBJ1-5	TRBD1
CASSELGDTGELFF	TGCGCCAGCAGTGAGCTGGGGGACACCGGGGAGCTGTTTTTT	.	TRBV10-1	TRBJ2-2	.
CASSPRQIYEKLFF	TGTGCCAGCAGCCCGAGACAGATTTATGAAAAACTGTTTTTT	.	TRBV7-6	TRBJ1-4	.
CASSLAFDSNQPQHF	TGTGCCAGCAGCTTAGCTTTTGATAGCAATCAGCCCCAGCATTTT	medium-sized	TRBV7-8	TRBJ1-5	.
CASAKVVAYEQYF	TGTGCCAGTGCTAAGGTGGTGGCGTACGAGCAGTACTTC	.	TRBV28	TRBJ2-7	.
CASGLGRQGRTDTQYF	TGTGCTAGTGGTTTGGGGCGACAGGGACGCACAGATACGCAGTATTTT	.	TRBV12-5	TRBJ2-3	TRBD1
CASSVGGGAHTEAFF	TGTGCCAGCAGCGTAGGGGGGGGCGCCCACACTGAAGCTTTCTTT	few	TRBV9	TRBJ1-1	.
CSVVLAGDTGELFF	TGCAGCGTTGTGCTAGCGGGAGACACCGGGGAGCTGTTTTTT	once	TRBV29-1	TRBJ2-2	TRBD2
CAWSHGAYEQYF	TGTGCCTGGAGTCACGGGGCCTACGAGCAGTACTTC	.	TRBV30	TRBJ2-7	.
CASSWDTETQYF	TGTGCCAGCAGTTGGGACACAGAGACCCAGTACTTC	.	TRBV6-6	TRBJ2-5	.
CASSPLGGEAFF	TGTGCCAGCAGTCCCCTGGGAGGCGAAGCTTTCTTT	.	TRBV28	TRBJ1-1	.
CASSMVWDRDTEAFF	TGTGCCAGTAGTATGGTGTGGGACAGGGATACTGAAGCTTTCTTT	.	TRBV19	TRBJ1-1	TRBD1
CASSELEGSYEQYF	TGTGCCAGCAGTGAATTAGAAGGGTCCTACGAGCAGTACTTC	large	TRBV6-1	TRBJ2-7	.
CASSLAPGQGEVENTIYF	TGTGCCAGCAGCTTAGCACCCGGACAGGGGGAAGTGGAAAACACCATATATTTT	.	TRBV7-9	TRBJ1-3	TRBD1
CASNFYEQYF	TGTGCCAGCAATTTCTACGAGCAGTACTTC	.	TRBV6-1	TRBJ2-7	.
CASSYSTSGAETQYF	TGTGCCAGCAGTTACTCGACTAGCGGGGCAGAGACCCAGTACTTC	.	TRBV6-5	TRBJ2-5	TRBD2
CASSLRTSGLTYNEQFF	TGTGCCAGCAGTTTACGGACTAGCGGGTTAACCTACAATGAGCAGTTCTTC	.	TRBV28	TRBJ2-1	TRBD2
CASSHGQTNQPQHF	TGTGCCAGTAGCCACGGACAGACCAATCAGCCCCAGCATTTT	medium-sized	TRBV19	TRBJ1-5	.
CAISGQNDGEQFF	TGTGCCATCAGCGGACAGAACGACGGTGAGCAGTTCTTC	.	TRBV10-3	TRBJ2-1	.
CASSLGLAGLSSYEQYF	TGTGCCAGCAGCTTAGGGCTAGCGGGGCTGAGCTCCTACGAGCAGTACTTC	.	TRBV7-6	TRBJ2-7	TRBD2
CASSSRESSGPAGELFF	TGTGCCAGCAGCAGCCGGGAATCGTCAGGACCGGCCGGGGAGCTGTTTTTT	.	TRBV5-4	TRBJ2-2	.
CASSPVPGAAGELFF	TGTGCCAGCAGCCCCGTCCCAGGGGCTGCCGGGGAGCTGTTTTTT	.	TRBV6-5	TRBJ2-2	.
CSARAVDTQYF	TGCAGTGCTAGAGCGGTAGATACGCAGTATTTT	.	TRBV20-1	TRBJ2-3	.
CASSHRVDEQFF	TGTGCCAGCAGTCACAGGGTAGATGAGCAGTTCTTC	.	TRBV25-1	TRBJ2-1	.
CASSWGRGTGELFF	TGTGCCAGCAGCTGGGGCAGGGGGACCGGGGAGCTGTTTTTT	few	TRBV5-8	TRBJ2-2	TRBD1
CASSLDWPENTEAFF	TGTGCCAGCAGCTTAGATTGGCCAGAGAACACTGAAGCTTTCTTT	.	TRBV11-3	TRBJ1-1	.
CASSSGTGSLYEQYF	TGTGCCAGCAGTTCCGGGACAGGTTCTCTGTACGAGCAGTACTTC	.	TRBV27	TRBJ2-7	TRBD1
CASSVAQAGPSSYEQYF	TGTGCCAGCAGCGTAGCTCAGGCGGGTCCAAGCTCCTACGAGCAGTACTTC	.	TRBV9	TRBJ2-7	.
CASSRTSGDQETQYF	TGTGCCAGCAGCAGGACTAGCGGGGACCAAGAGACCCAGTACTTC	.	TRBV6-5	TRBJ2-5	TRBD2
CASSRTGEGTEAFF	TGCGCCAGCAGCCGGACAGGGGAGGGCACTGAAGCTTTCTTT	.	TRBV4-1	TRBJ1-1	TRBD1
CSVVGGSYGYTF	TGCAGCGTTGTCGGCGGTTCCTATGGCTACACCTTC	few	TRBV29-1	TRBJ1-2	.
CASSLGTTPGTEQFF	TGTGCCAGCAGCTTAGGGACTACCCCAGGTACTGAGCAGTTCTTC	once	TRBV7-2	TRBJ2-1	.
CASSESGRGEGYTF	TGCGCCAGCAGTGAGTCCGGCAGGGGAGAGGGCTACACCTTC	medium-sized	TRBV10-1	TRBJ1-2	.
CASSYSNPERYGYTF	TGTGCCAGCAGTTACTCGAATCCAGAGAGGTATGGCTACACCTTC	.	TRBV6-5	TRBJ1-2	.
CSVEEDRGVGF	TGCAGCGTTGAAGAGGACAGGGGGGTCGGCTTC	.	TRBV29-1	TRBJ1-2	TRBD1
CASSLIEANTGELFF	TGTGCCAGCAGCTTAATAGAGGCGAACACCGGGGAGCTGTTTTTT	.	TRBV7-6	TRBJ2-2	.
CASSNTGQGHEQYF	TGTGCCAGCAGTAACACGGGACAGGGCCACGAGCAGTACTTC	.	TRBV7-9	TRBJ2-7	TRBD1
CASSLEDRNTEAFF	TGTGCCAGCAGCTTGGAGGACAGGAACACTGAAGCTTTCTTT	medium-sized	TRBV5-8	TRBJ1-1	.
CASSDHRDASYEQYF	TGTGCCAGCAGCGACCACAGGGACGCCTCCTACGAGCAGTACTTC	.	TRBV6-1	TRBJ2-7	.
CASSLSGNSNQPQHF	TGTGCCAGCAGTTTATCGGGCAATAGCAATCAGCCCCAGCATTTT	.	TRBV27	TRBJ1-5	.
CASSSGTEEQYF	TGTGCCAGCAGCTCCGGGACGGAAGAGCAGTACTTC	.	TRBV11-3	TRBJ2-7	.
CASSLWDTGELFF	TGTGCCAGCAGTTTATGGGACACCGGGGAGCTGTTTTTT	.	TRBV27	TRBJ2-2	.
CASSASDSNNEKLFF	TGTGCCAGCAGTGCCAGCGACAGTAATAATGAAAAACTGTTTTTT	.	TRBV6-1	TRBJ1-4	.
CASSPTAPNTGELFF	TGTGCCAGCAGCCCCACGGCTCCGAACACCGGGGAGCTGTTTTTT	.	TRBV7-6	TRBJ2-2	.
CASSVGASAPLQYF	TGTGCCAGCAGCGTAGGGGCTAGCGCCCCTCTTCAGTACTTC	.	TRBV9	TRBJ2-4	.
CASSEFTGYQETQYF	TGTGCCAGCAGTGAATTCACGGGGTACCAAGAGACCCAGTACTTC	medium-sized	TRBV25-1	TRBJ2-5	.